A single sample gave rise to the 5 T cell receptor beta chains below, sequenced in a study of cytomegalovirus exposure and HLA in healthy donors. PCR amplification relied on 60 Vbeta primers (plus 13 Jbeta primers). Sequenced by immunoSEQ multiplex PCR; TCRdb stores in-frame clones only, minus some. This table has 150,000 to 200,000 clones, about 90% appearing once. The specimen was PBMCs. The receptors stem from a girl under three years old in good health and CMV-seronegative.

J is TRBJ2-7 and V is TRBV7-9; TRBD1 matches 7 bases. Trimming at V came to 2 bases and at J to 3 bases, leaving 4 bases not matched to a gene. Germline V gene data show CDR1 as SEHNR and CDR2 as FQNEAQ (reference sequence). The CDR3 spans 14 residues. Here the CDR3 DNA reads TGTGCCAGCAGCTTAATCCCAGGGGGCTACGAGCAGTACTTC. This encodes CASSLIPGGYEQYF.

The chain links TRBV30 to TRBJ1-5; TRBD1 aligns across 7 bases. CDR3 size: 13 residues. J lost 7 bases, V lost 2 bases, and 5 bases had no gene match. The germline CDR1 and CDR2 sequences are GTSNPN and SVGIG (reference sequence). For the CDR3, the DNA is TGTGCCTGGAGTTTAGGGGGCGAACAGCCCCAGCATTTT. It encodes CAWSLGGEQPQHF.

CDR3 bases: TGTGCCAGCAGCTTAACTGCCGGGGGTATGAAGTACTTC. Residues: CASSLTAGGMKYF. The V and J genes are TRBV7-3 and TRBJ2-5, with D perhaps TRBD2 (6 bases). The V end lost 0 bases, the J end lost 12 bases, and 14 bases lay between the germline ends. Germline lookup yields CDR1 SGHTA and CDR2 FQGTGA. The CDR3 covers 13 residues. Together with reference TRBV7-3 and TRBJ2-5, the CDR3 gives the full variable domain: GAGVSQTPSNKVTEKGKYVELRCDPISGHTALYWYRQSLGQGPEFLIYFQGTGAADDSGLPNDRFFAVRPEGSVSTLKIQRTERGDSAVYLCASSLTAGGMKYFGPGTRLLVL.

This chain uses TRBV5-4 with TRBJ2-3; 11 nucleotides agree with TRBD1. V trimming: 3 bases; J trimming: 4 bases; junction bases outside the gene matches: 4. Per the germline V gene, CDR1 is SGHNT and CDR2 is YYREEE (reference sequence). This CDR3 spans 15 amino acids. This CDR3 reads CASSSRTGGADTQYF. CDR3 nucleotide sequence: TGTGCCAGCAGCTCGAGGACAGGGGGCGCAGATACGCAGTATTTT.

The V and J genes are TRBV7-3 and TRBJ2-1; 8 nucleotides line up with TRBD2. V trimming: 5 bases; J trimming: 6 bases; junction bases outside the gene matches: 3. This CDR3 spans 13 amino acids. CDR1 and CDR2 (germline): SGHTA, FQGTGA. The CDR3 sequence is CASSGSGANEQFF. The CDR3 nucleotides are TGTGCCAGCAGCGGTAGCGGGGCCAATGAGCAGTTCTTC.